This T cell receptor beta chain was profiled in a study of somatic mutations in cytotoxic T cells in rheumatoid arthritis. Findings and caveats of the study: The largest CD8+ clone made up over 20% of CD8+ cells in about an eighth of the 65 patients. The targets (antigens) of the expanded CD8+ clones were not known. Patients with rheumatoid arthritis showed a slight underrepresentation of TRBV07, a finding that was never subjected to any adjustment for multiple comparisons.

Of note for this clone: Its antigen is currently unknown.

V lost 7 bases to trimming and J lost 5 bases; unmatched junction nucleotides: 9. Germline-derived CDR1 and CDR2 are MNHEY and SVGAGI. The CDR3 loop spans 15 amino acids. Generated by immunoSEQ multiplex PCR, the TCRdb table keeps only in-frame clones and is missing some. Of 15,000 to 20,000 clones in the sample, more than 70% were seen once. The V call is TRBV6-5, the J call TRBJ2-1, with 9 bases fitting TRBD1. The TCR was taken from an adult with rheumatoid arthritis. Sequenced input: CD8+ T cells sorted from blood. Here the CDR3 DNA reads TGTGCCAGCACCCCATCGACAGGGGGTGACAATGAGCAGTTCTTC. Amino acid sequence: CASTPSTGGDNEQFF.